This TCR beta chain is from a study of CD8 T cells in Susac syndrome. Sequencing targeted TCR beta in blood CD8+ and CD4+ T cells. A quantity of roughly 0.5 to 1 ug RNA underwent reverse transcription using random hexamers. With immunoSEQ multiplex PCR, TCR beta CDR3 was amplified across 54 Vbeta and 13 Jbeta. TCRdb analysed the immunoSEQ multiplex PCR reads with MiXCR anew, one entry per CDR3 protein. In the table there are about 430,000 distinct CDR3 sequences, around 85% of which are singletons. Germline CDR1 is DFQATT and CDR2 is SNEGSKA (reference sequence). The CDR3 consists of 13 residues. Trimming took 1 base from V and 7 from J, leaving 14 bases between them.

The sequenced sample was CD8+ T cells from PBMCs. This clonotype originated in a human donor with multiple sclerosis. J is TRBJ2-7 and V is TRBV20-1, with D maybe TRBD2 (6 bases). CDR3 protein: CSARGTNDLEQYF. The CDR3 nucleotides read TGCAGTGCTAGAGGGACTAATGATCTGGAGCAGTACTTC.